These 30 T cell receptor beta chains originate from one sample sequenced in a study of cytotoxic CD8 clonotypes in ibrutinib-treated CLL. Assay: immunoSEQ multiplex PCR; the TCRdb copy retains only in-frame clones and omits some. This table holds over 45,000 clones, approximately 60% found once. The specimen was PBMCs, collected after 24 months of ibrutinib treatment. The receptors derive from a human donor with chronic lymphocytic leukemia.

J is TRBJ1-5 and V is TRBV9; 9 bases map to TRBD1. Germline CDR1 is SGDLS and CDR2 is YYNGEE. CDR3 length: 15 residues. The V and J ends lost 4 bases and 5 bases, in that order; junction bases with no gene match: 7. DNA for the CDR3: TGTGCCAGCAGCCCAGGACAGGGGACACATCAGCCCCAGCATTTT. Its translation: CASSPGQGTHQPQHF.

The table lists this clone with many counts. This chain connects TRBV14 to TRBJ2-5, with TRBD1 matching 9 bases. The germline V gene encodes CDR1 SGHDN and CDR2 FVKESK. The CDR3 runs to 15 residues. The ends lost 2 bases at V and 5 bases at J; junction bases unmatched: 6. CDR3 DNA sequence: TGTGCCAGCAGCCAAATACAGGGGGCGCGTGAGACCCAGTACTTC. It codes for CASSQIQGARETQYF.

V is TRBV10-3 and J is TRBJ2-3; D is perhaps TRBD1 or TRBD2 (5 bases each). The V gene lost 0 bases and the J gene lost 6 bases, with 16 bases spanning the gap. Germline loops: CDR1 ENHRY, CDR2 SYGVKD. CDR3 length equals 16 residues. CDR3 bases: TGTGCCATCAGTGAGTCCGGGGCAGGGTCTAGGGATACGCAGTATTTT. This sequence encodes CAISESGAGSRDTQYF.

The rearrangement uses TRBV6-5 and TRBJ2-5; D perhaps matches TRBD1 (5 bases). CDR1 is MNHEY and CDR2 is SVGAGI in the germline V gene. V lost 4 bases, J lost 4 bases, and 10 bases lay in between. The CDR3 is 13 residues long. The CDR3 loop is CASSFRQTETQYF. The CDR3 nucleotides are TGTGCCAGCAGTTTCCGACAGACAGAGACCCAGTACTTC.

The chain uses TRBV12-5 and TRBJ1-1; D is ambiguous. The germline gives CDR1 LGHNT, CDR2 FRNRAP. CDR3 length equals 13 residues. Trimming stripped 6 bases from V and 4 bases from J, with 12 bases between. The chain's CDR3 is CASGPSPSTEAFF. CDR3 bases: TGTGCTAGTGGCCCGTCCCCGAGCACTGAAGCTTTCTTT.

The rearrangement links TRBV6-5 to TRBJ2-3, with 9 positions matching TRBD1. There are 14 residues in the CDR3. CDR1 is MNHEY, CDR2 SVGAGI, per germline. The J segment lost 2 bases and the V segment lost 7 bases, leaving 4 bases of the junction unmatched. The CDR3 coding sequence is TGTGCCAGCAAGGGACAGGGCCTCACAGATACGCAGTATTTT. Its translation is CASKGQGLTDTQYF.

The chain uses TRBV7-9 and TRBJ1-5; unclear D gene. This CDR3 has 14 amino acids. Germline assignment: CDR1 SEHNR and CDR2 FQNEAQ (reference sequence). Trimming took 5 bases from V and 7 from J, leaving 15 bases between them. CDR3 amino acids: CASSQRGLGQPQHF. The CDR3 nucleotides are TGTGCCAGCAGCCAAAGAGGGCTGGGGCAGCCCCAGCATTTT.

This clone turned up a few times. Mismatch with germline at one junction end may stem from a read error. The chain uses TRBV5-6 and TRBJ2-6; D may be TRBD1 (7 bases). CDR3 length: 15 amino acids. Germline CDR1 is SGHDT and CDR2 is YYEEEE. CDR3: CASSITFRGVNVLTF. The CDR3 nucleotides are TGTGCCAGCAGTATCACCTTCAGGGGGGTCAACGTCCTGACTTTC. The whole variable domain, remainder taken from reference TRBV5-6 and TRBJ2-6, is DAGVTQSPTHLIKTRGQQVTLRCSPKSGHDTVSWYQQALGQGPQFIFQYYEEEERQRGNFPDRFSGHQFPNYSSELNVNALLLGDSALYLCASSITFRGVNVLTFGAGSRLTVL.

This clone was seen many times. V is TRBV15 and J is TRBJ2-7, with D hard to call. This CDR3 is built from 13 residues. Trimming stripped 3 bases from V and 2 bases from J, with 8 bases between. Germline CDR1 is LNHNV and CDR2 is YYDKDF (reference sequence). The CDR3 nucleotides are TGTGCCACCAGCAGGTGGGGAACCTACGAGCAGTACGTC. It is translated as CATSRWGTYEQYV.

V is TRBV18 and J is TRBJ2-3; TRBD2 matches 9 bases. V was pared by 8 bases and J by 6 bases, with 12 bases of the junction left unmatched. This CDR3 region has 15 residues. Germline assignment: CDR1 KGHSH and CDR2 LQKENI. DNA of the CDR3: TGTGCCAGCGCAACTCGCGGGGGGGCCGAGGATACGCAGTATTTT. Amino acid sequence: CASATRGGAEDTQYF.

The chain is built from TRBV29-1 and TRBJ1-2; possibly TRBD1 for D (6 bases). V dropped 6 bases and J dropped 10 bases, with 18 bases sitting between them. Germline loops: CDR1 SQVTM, CDR2 ANQGSEA. The CDR3 runs to 12 residues. The CDR3 here is CSVLRGGTDYTF. The CDR3 region has the DNA TGCAGCGTCCTGAGGGGGGGCACCGACTACACCTTC.

This clone was picked up a small number of times. V gene TRBV5-4 combines with J gene TRBJ2-3, with D maybe TRBD2 (6 bases). The CDR3 runs to 15 residues. Trimming stripped 5 bases from V and 1 base from J, with 14 bases between. Germline CDR1 SGHNT, CDR2 YYREEE (reference sequence). The CDR3 coding sequence is TGTGCCAGCAGGCTTTTTGGGACTGGCACAGATACGCAGTATTTT. Amino acid sequence: CASRLFGTGTDTQYF.

J is TRBJ2-2 and V is TRBV4-1; TRBD2 agrees at 11 bases. Per germline, CDR1 MGHRA and CDR2 YSYEKL. V lost 4 bases to trimming and J lost 3 bases; unmatched junction nucleotides: 13. The CDR3 runs 19 residues. The CDR3 sequence is CASSLLGGPSGRYTGELFF. CDR3 DNA: TGCGCCAGCAGCCTCCTGGGAGGTCCTAGCGGGAGGTACACCGGGGAGCTGTTTTTT.

In its sample, this clone was seen many times. The V and J genes are TRBV5-8 and TRBJ2-3; 7 bases match TRBD1. The CDR3 runs 14 residues. Trimming cost V 7 bases and J 0 bases; bases outside gene matches: 5. Germline CDR1 and CDR2: SGHTS and YDEGEE. CDR3 region: CASEGAHSTDTQYF. The CDR3 nucleotides are TGTGCCAGCGAGGGGGCCCATAGCACAGATACGCAGTATTTT.

The chain combines TRBV19 with TRBJ2-5, with 7 bases lining up with TRBD2. V was pared by 3 bases and J by 0 bases, with 7 bases of the junction left unmatched. Germline V lookup: CDR1 LNHDA, CDR2 SQIVND (reference sequence). The CDR3 spans 16 residues. In DNA, the CDR3 is TGTGCCAGTAGTATCGGGGGAGCGGGGCACCAAGAGACCCAGTACTTC. Its protein product is CASSIGGAGHQETQYF. The full variable domain, with the rest looked up from reference TRBV19 and TRBJ2-5, is DGGITQSPKYLFRKEGQNVTLSCEQNLNHDAMYWYRQDPGQGLRLIYYSQIVNDFQKGDIAEGYSVSREKKESFPLTVTSAQKNPTAFYLCASSIGGAGHQETQYFGPGTRLLVL.

V is TRBV18 and J is TRBJ2-3, with TRBD2 identical over 9 bases. This CDR3 is 16 amino acids long. J was trimmed by 1 base and V by 2 bases; bases with no gene match: 4. Germline CDR1 KGHSH, CDR2 LQKENI. CDR3 in amino acids: CASSPIAGDRTDTQYF. CDR3 bases: TGTGCCAGCTCACCAATAGCGGGGGACCGCACAGATACGCAGTATTTT.

This chain uses TRBV10-3 with TRBJ2-2, with 8 bases aligning to TRBD1. This CDR3 is built from 14 residues. Looked up from germline, CDR1 is ENHRY and CDR2 is SYGVKD. V lost 6 bases, J lost 6 bases, and 6 bases stayed unmatched. In nucleotides, the CDR3 is TGTGCCATCAGGACAGGGGCAGGGGCCGGGGAGCTGTTTTTT. It is translated as CAIRTGAGAGELFF.

Regarding this clone: The likely explanation is a read error, given a far larger clone one base away. This CDR3 is also generated by other DNA sequences in the sample. The chain is built from TRBV28 and TRBJ1-2, with 7 bases lining up with TRBD1. This CDR3 is 13 amino acids long. Looked up from germline, CDR1 is MDHEN and CDR2 is SYDVKM. CDR3 sequence reads: CASSPQGPHGYTF. DNA for the CDR3: TGCGCCAGCAGCCCACAGGGGCCCCATGGCTACACCTTC.

The chain uses TRBV6-1 and TRBJ1-5; perhaps TRBD1 as D (6 bases). The CDR3 is made up of 14 amino acids. With 1 base removed from V and 7 bases from J, the gap between germline ends came to 11 bases. Germline loops: CDR1 MNHNS, CDR2 SASEGT. CDR3 DNA sequence: TGTGCCAGCAGTGAAGGGAATGGGGGCCAGCCCCAGCATTTT. It translates to CASSEGNGGQPQHF.

This clone was counted a few times. The chain employs TRBV2 and TRBJ1-1, with TRBD1 identical over 10 bases. CDR3 length: 15 amino acids. The germline CDR1 and CDR2 sequences are SNHLY and FYNNEI. The V and J ends lost 7 bases and 0 bases, in that order; junction bases with no gene match: 5. This CDR3 reads CASTGDRGMNTEAFF. CDR3 DNA sequence: TGTGCCAGCACTGGGGACAGGGGTATGAACACTGAAGCTTTCTTT.

The chain uses TRBV6-1 and TRBJ2-5; possible D gene TRBD2, 6 bases. Germline V gene sequence: CDR1 MNHNS, CDR2 SASEGT. The CDR3 covers 11 residues. The V end was cut by 6 bases, the J end by 4 bases, with 6 bases between. The CDR3 loop is CASSGRETQYF. The CDR3 DNA sequence: TGTGCCAGCAGCGGGAGAGAGACCCAGTACTTC.

The chain has TRBV14 and TRBJ2-5, with TRBD2 matching 12 bases. The junction had 7 bases not matched to a gene; V was cut back by 3 bases and J by 5 bases. Germline V gene lookup returns CDR1 SGHDN and CDR2 FVKESK. This CDR3 is 16 amino acids long. The CDR3 protein is CASSHLLAGGQETQYF. DNA for the CDR3: TGTGCCAGCAGCCACCTACTAGCGGGGGGTCAGGAGACCCAGTACTTC.

V usage is TRBV14 and J usage is TRBJ1-1; unclear D gene. With 4 bases removed from V and 5 bases from J, the gap between germline ends came to 20 bases. The CDR3 has 16 residues. Germline loops: CDR1 SGHDN, CDR2 FVKESK. The CDR3 sequence is CASSRKSGVGWTEAFF. The CDR3 bases are TGTGCCAGCAGCCGAAAGAGTGGGGTCGGGTGGACTGAAGCTTTCTTT.

This clone came up a few times. The J gene is TRBJ2-7, the V gene TRBV10-3; a possible D gene is TRBD1 (6 bases). Between the trimmed V and J ends, which lost 2 bases and 3 bases, there was a span of 8 bases. The length of the CDR3 is 13 residues. Per the germline V gene, CDR1 is ENHRY and CDR2 is SYGVKD. The DNA for the CDR3 is TGTGCCATCAGTGAGCTACAGGGCTACGAGCAGTACTTC. It is translated as CAISELQGYEQYF.

The gene calls are TRBV15 and TRBJ2-3, with TRBD1 identical over 7 bases. Per the germline V gene, CDR1 is LNHNV and CDR2 is YYDKDF (reference sequence). J gave up 0 bases and V 3 bases, and 9 bases lay outside the gene matches. The CDR3 is 17 amino acids. The CDR3 loop reads CATSSKQGITSTDTQYF. The CDR3 DNA follows: TGTGCCACCAGCAGCAAACAGGGGATAACTAGCACAGATACGCAGTATTTT.

The rearrangement uses TRBV5-1 and TRBJ1-6; unclear D gene. Trimming removed 0 bases at V and 10 bases at J, with 8 bases between. CDR1 is SGHRS, CDR2 YFSETQ, per germline. The CDR3 totals 13 residues. The chain's CDR3 is CASSLDNLSPLHF. The CDR3 DNA is TGCGCCAGCAGCTTGGACAACCTGTCACCCCTCCACTTT.

This clone was detected a few times. The chain joins TRBV6-5 to TRBJ2-1; 10 bases fit TRBD2. Per germline, CDR1 MNHEY and CDR2 SVGAGI. The CDR3 has 16 amino acids. Trimming cost V 3 bases and J 9 bases; bases outside gene matches: 11. As DNA, the CDR3 is TGTGCCAGCAGTTATCTTTCGCTAGCGGGAGATCGTGAGCAGTTCTTC. Its protein is CASSYLSLAGDREQFF.

This clone was counted ten times or more. This chain connects TRBV6-5 to TRBJ1-1; TRBD1 matches 7 bases. With 6 bases clipped from V and 1 base from J, the junction kept 5 bases outside the gene matches. Germline V CDR1 and CDR2: MNHEY, SVGAGI. The CDR3 runs 14 residues. The CDR3 sequence: CASRLRDRNTEAFF. The CDR3 nucleotides read TGTGCCAGCAGATTACGGGACAGGAACACTGAAGCTTTCTTT.

V and J are TRBV7-6 and TRBJ2-5, with TRBD2 as a possible D gene (5 bases). CDR1 and CDR2 from the germline V gene are SGHVS and FNYEAQ. This CDR3 comprises 13 residues. With 5 bases removed from V and 3 bases from J, the gap between germline ends came to 10 bases. This chain's CDR3 is CASSQTRKETQYF. CDR3 in DNA: TGTGCCAGCAGCCAAACTAGGAAAGAGACCCAGTACTTC.

This clone was recorded only once. The chain recombines TRBV30 with TRBJ2-5; a weak D match, TRBD1 (6 bases). CDR1 is GTSNPN and CDR2 is SVGIG in the germline V gene (reference sequence). The CDR3 loop spans 12 amino acids. V lost 4 bases and J 4 bases, leaving 10 bases between the germline ends. CDR3 sequence: CAWNQGRETQYF. CDR3 DNA sequence: TGTGCCTGGAATCAGGGGCGAGAGACCCAGTACTTC.